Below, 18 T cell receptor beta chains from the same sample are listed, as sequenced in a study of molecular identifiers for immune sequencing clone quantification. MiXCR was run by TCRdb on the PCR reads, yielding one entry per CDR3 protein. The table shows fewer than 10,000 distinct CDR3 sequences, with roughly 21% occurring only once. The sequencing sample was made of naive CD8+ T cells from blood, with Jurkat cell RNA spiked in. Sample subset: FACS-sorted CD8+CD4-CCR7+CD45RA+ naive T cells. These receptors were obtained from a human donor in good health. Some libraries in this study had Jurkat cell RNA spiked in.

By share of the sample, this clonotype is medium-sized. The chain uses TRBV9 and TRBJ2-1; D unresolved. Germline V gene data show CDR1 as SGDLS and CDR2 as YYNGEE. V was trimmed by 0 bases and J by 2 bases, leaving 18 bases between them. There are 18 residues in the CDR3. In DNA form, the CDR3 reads TGTGCCAGCAGCGTAGCTACGGAGTCCCCTGACCCCTACAATGAGCAGTTCTTC. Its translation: CASSVATESPDPYNEQFF.

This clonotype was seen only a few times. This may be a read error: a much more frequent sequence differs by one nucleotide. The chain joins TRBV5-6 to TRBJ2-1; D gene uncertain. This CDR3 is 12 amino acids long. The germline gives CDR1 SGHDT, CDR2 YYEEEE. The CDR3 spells CASSLQYSEQFF. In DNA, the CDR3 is TGTGCCAGCAGCTTACAATACAGTGAGCAGTTCTTC.

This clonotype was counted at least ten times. The CDR3 DNA is TGTGCCAGCAGTCCCGAAAGGGATGAGCAGTTCTTC. Its translation is CASSPERDEQFF. The rearrangement links TRBV6-2 or TRBV6-3 to TRBJ2-1; D is unresolved. Trimming stripped 5 bases from V and 8 bases from J, with 10 bases between. Germline values: CDR1 MNHEY, CDR2 SVGEGT. CDR3 length equals 12 residues.

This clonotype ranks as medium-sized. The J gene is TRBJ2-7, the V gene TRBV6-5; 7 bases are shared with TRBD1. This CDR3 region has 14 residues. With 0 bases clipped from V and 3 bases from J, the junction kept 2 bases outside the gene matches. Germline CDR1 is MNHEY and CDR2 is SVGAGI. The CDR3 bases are TGTGCCAGCAGTTACTCGACAGGGATCTACGAGCAGTACTTC. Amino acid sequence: CASSYSTGIYEQYF.

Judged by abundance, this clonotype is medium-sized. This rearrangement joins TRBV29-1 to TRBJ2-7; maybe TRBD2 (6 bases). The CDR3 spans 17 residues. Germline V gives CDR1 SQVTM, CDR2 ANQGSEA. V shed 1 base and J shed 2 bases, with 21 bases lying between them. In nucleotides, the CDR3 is TGCAGCGTTGAAGGGGGCCCAGGAGGGGTGGACCCCTACGAGCAGTACTTC. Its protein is CSVEGGPGGVDPYEQYF.

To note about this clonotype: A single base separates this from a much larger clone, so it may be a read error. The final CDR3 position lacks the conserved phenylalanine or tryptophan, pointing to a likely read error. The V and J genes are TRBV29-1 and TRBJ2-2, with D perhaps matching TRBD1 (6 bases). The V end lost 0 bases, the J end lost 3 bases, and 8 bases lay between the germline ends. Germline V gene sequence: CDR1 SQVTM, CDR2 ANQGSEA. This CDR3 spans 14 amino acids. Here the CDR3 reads CSVEDQGYTGELFL. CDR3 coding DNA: TGCAGCGTTGAAGATCAGGGGTACACCGGGGAGCTGTTTCTT.

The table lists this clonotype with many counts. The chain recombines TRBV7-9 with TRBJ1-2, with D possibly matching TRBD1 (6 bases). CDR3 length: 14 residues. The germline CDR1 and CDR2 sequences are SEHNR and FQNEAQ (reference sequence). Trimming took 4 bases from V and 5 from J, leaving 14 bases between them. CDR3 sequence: CASSSTMTGYGYTF. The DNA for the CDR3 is TGTGCCAGCAGCTCTACGATGACAGGTTATGGCTACACCTTC.

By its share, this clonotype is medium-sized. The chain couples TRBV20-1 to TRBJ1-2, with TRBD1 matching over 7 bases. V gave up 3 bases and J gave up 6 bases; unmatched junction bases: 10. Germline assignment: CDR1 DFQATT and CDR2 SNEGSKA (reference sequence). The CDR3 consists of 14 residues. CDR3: CSARTGFVFDGYTF. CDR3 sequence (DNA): TGCAGTGCTAGGACAGGGTTTGTTTTTGATGGCTACACCTTC.

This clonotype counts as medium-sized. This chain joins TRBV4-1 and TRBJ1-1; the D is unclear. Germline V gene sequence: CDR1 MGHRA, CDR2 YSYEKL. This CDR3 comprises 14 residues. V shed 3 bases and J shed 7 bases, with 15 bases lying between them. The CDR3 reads CASSHDQQTNEAFF. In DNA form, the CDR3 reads TGCGCCAGCAGCCACGATCAACAGACAAATGAAGCTTTCTTT.

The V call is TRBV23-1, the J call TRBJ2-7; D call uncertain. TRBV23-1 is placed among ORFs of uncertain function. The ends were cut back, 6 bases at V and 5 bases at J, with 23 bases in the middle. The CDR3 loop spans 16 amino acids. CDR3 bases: TGCGCCAGCAGAGCCCGGCCGACTCCAGTACTTCACGAGCAGTACTTC. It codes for CASRARPTPVLHEQYF.

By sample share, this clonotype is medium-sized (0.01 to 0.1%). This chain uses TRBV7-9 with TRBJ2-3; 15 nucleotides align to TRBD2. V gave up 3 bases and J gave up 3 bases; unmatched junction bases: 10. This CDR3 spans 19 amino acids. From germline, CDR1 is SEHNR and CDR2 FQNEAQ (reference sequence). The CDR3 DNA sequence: TGTGCCAGCAGCTTTGGACTAGCGGGAGGGAGGCAAAGTACAGATACGCAGTATTTT. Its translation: CASSFGLAGGRQSTDTQYF.

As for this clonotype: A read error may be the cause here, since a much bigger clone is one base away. CDR3 coding DNA: TGTGCCAGCAGGGGGACAGGGGAAGGGGCCCAGTACTTC. Protein: CASRGTGEGAQYF. V usage is TRBV28 and J usage is TRBJ2-5; 10 nucleotides line up with TRBD1. CDR1 is MDHEN and CDR2 is SYDVKM in the germline V gene. This CDR3 contains 13 residues. Trimming cost V 6 bases and J 9 bases; bases outside gene matches: 7. The whole variable domain, filled in from reference TRBV28 and TRBJ2-5, reads DVKVTQSSRYLVKRTGEKVFLECVQDMDHENMFWYRQDPGLGLRLIYFSYDVKMKEKGDIPEGYSVSREKKERFSLILESASTNQTSMYLCASRGTGEGAQYFGPGTRLLVL.

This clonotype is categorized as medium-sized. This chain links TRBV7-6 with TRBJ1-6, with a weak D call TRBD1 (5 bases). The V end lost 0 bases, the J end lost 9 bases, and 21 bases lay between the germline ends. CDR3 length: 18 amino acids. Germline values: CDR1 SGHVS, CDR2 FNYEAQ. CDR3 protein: CASSLASSRTPTPSPLHF. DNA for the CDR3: TGTGCCAGCAGCTTAGCCAGTTCCCGGACACCCACTCCTTCACCCCTCCACTTT.

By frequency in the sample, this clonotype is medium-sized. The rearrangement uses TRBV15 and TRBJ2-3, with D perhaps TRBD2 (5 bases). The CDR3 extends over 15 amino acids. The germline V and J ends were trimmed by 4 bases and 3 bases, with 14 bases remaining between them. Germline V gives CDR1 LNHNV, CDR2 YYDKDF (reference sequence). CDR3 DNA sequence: TGTGCCACCAGCACGATGGCTAGCAGAACAGATACGCAGTATTTT. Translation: CATSTMASRTDTQYF.

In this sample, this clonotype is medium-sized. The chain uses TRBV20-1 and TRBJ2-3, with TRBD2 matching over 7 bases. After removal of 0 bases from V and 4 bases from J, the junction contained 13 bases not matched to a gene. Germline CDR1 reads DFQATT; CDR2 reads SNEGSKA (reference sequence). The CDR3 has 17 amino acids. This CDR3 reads CSARDYRAGSSPDTQYF. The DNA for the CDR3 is TGCAGTGCTAGAGATTATAGAGCGGGATCAAGTCCAGATACGCAGTATTTT.

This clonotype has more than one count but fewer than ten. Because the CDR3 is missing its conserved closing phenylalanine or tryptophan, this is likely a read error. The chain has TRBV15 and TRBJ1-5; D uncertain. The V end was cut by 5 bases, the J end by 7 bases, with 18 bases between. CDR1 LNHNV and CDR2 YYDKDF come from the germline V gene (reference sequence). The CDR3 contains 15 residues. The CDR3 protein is CATSPDPGYDQPQHS. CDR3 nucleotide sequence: TGTGCCACCAGCCCCGATCCGGGATATGACCAGCCCCAGCATTCT.

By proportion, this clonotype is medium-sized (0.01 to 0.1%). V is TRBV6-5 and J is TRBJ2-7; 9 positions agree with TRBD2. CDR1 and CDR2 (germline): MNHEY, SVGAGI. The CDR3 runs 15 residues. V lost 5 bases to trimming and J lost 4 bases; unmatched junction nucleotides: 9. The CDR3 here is CASSQRLAVGYEQYF. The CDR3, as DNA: TGTGCCAGCAGTCAAAGACTAGCGGTTGGGTACGAGCAGTACTTC.

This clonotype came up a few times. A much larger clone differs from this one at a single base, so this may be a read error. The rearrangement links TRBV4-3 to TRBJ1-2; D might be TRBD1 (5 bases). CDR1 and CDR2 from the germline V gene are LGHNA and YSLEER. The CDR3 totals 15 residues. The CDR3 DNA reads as TGCGCCAGCAGTGGAGACAGCCGAGCTAACTATGACTACACCTTC. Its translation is CASSGDSRANYDYTF.